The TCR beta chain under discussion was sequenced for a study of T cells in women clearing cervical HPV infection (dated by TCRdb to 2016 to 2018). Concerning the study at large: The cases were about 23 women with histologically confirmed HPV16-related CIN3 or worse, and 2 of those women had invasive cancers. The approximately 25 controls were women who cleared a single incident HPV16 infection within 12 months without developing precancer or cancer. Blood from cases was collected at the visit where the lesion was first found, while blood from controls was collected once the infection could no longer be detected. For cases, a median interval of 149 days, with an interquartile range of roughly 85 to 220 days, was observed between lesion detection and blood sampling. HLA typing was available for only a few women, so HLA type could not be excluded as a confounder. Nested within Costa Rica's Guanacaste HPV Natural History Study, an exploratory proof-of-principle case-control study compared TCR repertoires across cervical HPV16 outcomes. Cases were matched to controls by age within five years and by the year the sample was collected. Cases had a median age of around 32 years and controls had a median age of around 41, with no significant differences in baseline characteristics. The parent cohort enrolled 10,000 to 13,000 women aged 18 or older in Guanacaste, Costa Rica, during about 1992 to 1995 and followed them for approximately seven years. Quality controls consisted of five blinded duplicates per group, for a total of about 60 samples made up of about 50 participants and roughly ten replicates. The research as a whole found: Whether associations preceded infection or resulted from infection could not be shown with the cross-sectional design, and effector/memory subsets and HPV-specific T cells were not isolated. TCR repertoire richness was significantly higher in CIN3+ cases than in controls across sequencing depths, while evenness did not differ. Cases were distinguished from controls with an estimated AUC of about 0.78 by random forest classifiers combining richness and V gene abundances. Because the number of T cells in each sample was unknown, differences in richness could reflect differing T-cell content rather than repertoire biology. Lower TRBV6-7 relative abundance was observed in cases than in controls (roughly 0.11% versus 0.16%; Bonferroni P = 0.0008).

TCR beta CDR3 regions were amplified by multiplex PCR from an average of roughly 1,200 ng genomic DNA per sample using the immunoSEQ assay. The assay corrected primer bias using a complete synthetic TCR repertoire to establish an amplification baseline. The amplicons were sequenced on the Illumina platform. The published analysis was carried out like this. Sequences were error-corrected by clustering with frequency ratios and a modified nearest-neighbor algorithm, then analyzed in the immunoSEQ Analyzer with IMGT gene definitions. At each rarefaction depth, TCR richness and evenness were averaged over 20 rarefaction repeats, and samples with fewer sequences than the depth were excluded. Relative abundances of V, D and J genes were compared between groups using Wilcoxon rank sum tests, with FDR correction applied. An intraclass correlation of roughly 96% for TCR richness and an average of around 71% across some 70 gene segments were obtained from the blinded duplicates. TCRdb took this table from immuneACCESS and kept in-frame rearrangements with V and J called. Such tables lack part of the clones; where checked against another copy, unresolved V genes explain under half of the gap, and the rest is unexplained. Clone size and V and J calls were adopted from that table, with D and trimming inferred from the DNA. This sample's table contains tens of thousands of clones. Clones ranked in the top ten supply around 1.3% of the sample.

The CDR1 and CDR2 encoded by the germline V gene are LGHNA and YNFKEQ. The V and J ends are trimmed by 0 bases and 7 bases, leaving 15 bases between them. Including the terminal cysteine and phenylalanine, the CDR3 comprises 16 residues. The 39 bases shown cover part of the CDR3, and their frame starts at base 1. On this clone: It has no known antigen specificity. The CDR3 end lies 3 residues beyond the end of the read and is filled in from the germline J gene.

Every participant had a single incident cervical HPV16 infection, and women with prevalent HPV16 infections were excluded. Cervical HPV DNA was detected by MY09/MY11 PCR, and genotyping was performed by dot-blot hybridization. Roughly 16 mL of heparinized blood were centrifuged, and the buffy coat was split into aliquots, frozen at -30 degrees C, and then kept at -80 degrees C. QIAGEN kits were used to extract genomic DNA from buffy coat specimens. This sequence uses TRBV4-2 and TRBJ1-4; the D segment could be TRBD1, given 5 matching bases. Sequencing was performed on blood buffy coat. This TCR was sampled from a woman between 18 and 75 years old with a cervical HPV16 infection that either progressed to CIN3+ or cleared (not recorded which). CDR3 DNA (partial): TGTGCCAGCAGCCAAGATGTGGGGCAAAAAGCTGAAAAA. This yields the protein CASSQDVGQKAEK. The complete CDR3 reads CASSQDVGQKAEKLFF.